Listed below are T cell receptor beta chains from one sample, sequenced in a study of T cells in tumors after PD-1 blockade. TCRdb's table, derived via immunoSEQ multiplex PCR, lists solely in-frame clones and lacks some. Of over 60,000 clones listed, under 80% were seen once; the top ten hold over 3.5%. The sample consisted of PBMCs, taken after anti-PD-1 treatment. These receptors all stem from a human donor with basal cell carcinoma. The CDR3 runs from the conserved cysteine through the conserved F or W. Fields, in order: D gene, clone size, V gene, J gene, CDR3 DNA, CDR3 protein. A D gene is named only where the DNA matches it firmly. Clone size is given for some rows only: seen once, a few or many times, or a class if the clone is expanded.

D: NA; size: NA; V: TRBV10-2; J: TRBJ1-5; DNA: TGCGCCAGCAGTGAGAGGCAACGGGACCAGCCCCAGCATTTT; CDR3: CASSERQRDQPQHF
D: NA; size: NA; V: TRBV18; J: TRBJ1-2; DNA: TGTGCCAGCTCACCAACGGCCCTCGAATACTATGGCTACACCTTC; CDR3: CASSPTALEYYGYTF
D: TRBD1; size: NA; V: TRBV20-1; J: TRBJ2-7; DNA: TGCAGTGCTAGTGACGGACAGGGGGCGTACGAGCAGTACTTC; CDR3: CSASDGQGAYEQYF
D: TRBD1; size: NA; V: TRBV4-1; J: TRBJ1-4; DNA: TGCGCCAGCAGCCAAGAAGGGCCAGGGGGTGAAAAACTGTTTTTT; CDR3: CASSQEGPGGEKLFF
D: NA; size: NA; V: TRBV6-5; J: TRBJ2-7; DNA: TGTGCCAGCAAGCGGGTGGACCCCTACGAGCAGTACTTC; CDR3: CASKRVDPYEQYF
D: TRBD2; size: NA; V: TRBV18; J: TRBJ2-7; DNA: TGTGCCAGCTCCCCGGGGGGTTCCTACGAGCAGTACTTC; CDR3: CASSPGGSYEQYF
D: TRBD1; size: NA; V: TRBV5-6; J: TRBJ1-2; DNA: TGTGCCAGCAGCTCCCTGGACAGGGCTGGCTATGGCTACACCTTC; CDR3: CASSSLDRAGYGYTF
D: NA; size: NA; V: TRBV19; J: TRBJ2-1; DNA: TGTGCCAGTAGTGTGGACGCGGATAGCGGCGTTTACAATGAGCAGTTCTTC; CDR3: CASSVDADSGVYNEQFF
D: TRBD2; size: NA; V: TRBV5-4; J: TRBJ2-1; DNA: TGTGCCAGCAGCTTTGGGGGACTAGGTGGGAATGAGCAGTTCTTC; CDR3: CASSFGGLGGNEQFF
D: NA; size: NA; V: TRBV16; J: TRBJ1-1; DNA: TGTGCCAGCAGCCAATACTCCCGGGGGGTGAACACTGAAGCTTTCTTT; CDR3: CASSQYSRGVNTEAFF
D: NA; size: NA; V: TRBV7-2; J: TRBJ2-3; DNA: TGTGCCAGCAGCTTTAAAGGCTCATACACAGATACGCAGTATTTT; CDR3: CASSFKGSYTDTQYF
D: NA; size: NA; V: TRBV5-1; J: TRBJ2-3; DNA: TGCGCCAGCAGCTTAGGGAGCGGCCAAGATACGCAGTATTTT; CDR3: CASSLGSGQDTQYF
D: NA; size: NA; V: TRBV20-1; J: TRBJ2-7; DNA: TGCAGTGCTAGTCGCGGAGCACCCTACGAGCAGTACTTC; CDR3: CSASRGAPYEQYF
D: NA; size: NA; V: TRBV19; J: TRBJ1-1; DNA: TGTGCCAGTAGTATAGTTCCCAAAACCTTCTCGAACACTGAAGCTTTCTTT; CDR3: CASSIVPKTFSNTEAFF
D: TRBD2; size: NA; V: TRBV10-3; J: TRBJ2-3; DNA: TGTGCCATCAGTGAGAGCCTTTCTAGCGGGGGGGGCGCAGATACGCAGTATTTT; CDR3: CAISESLSSGGGADTQYF
D: NA; size: few; V: TRBV3-1/TRBV3-2; J: TRBJ2-7; DNA: TGTGCCAGCAGCCTATTCTACGAGCAGTACTTC; CDR3: CASSLFYEQYF
D: NA; size: NA; V: TRBV7-8; J: TRBJ1-2; DNA: TGTGCCAGCAGCTTAGCGGCAGCTAACTATGGCTACACCTTC; CDR3: CASSLAAANYGYTF
D: NA; size: NA; V: TRBV29-1; J: TRBJ2-1; DNA: TGCAGCGTTCCCGACGAGGCAGGGGCCTCCTACAATGAGCAGTTCTTC; CDR3: CSVPDEAGASYNEQFF
D: NA; size: few; V: TRBV7-2; J: TRBJ2-3; DNA: TGTGCCAGCAGCTTAGGACTTACTGCCGGCACAGATACGCAGTATTTT; CDR3: CASSLGLTAGTDTQYF
D: NA; size: few; V: TRBV2; J: TRBJ1-6; DNA: TGTGCCAGCAGTGGGTGGGCACAACCCCTCCACTTT; CDR3: CASSGWAQPLHF
D: NA; size: NA; V: TRBV30; J: TRBJ1-2; DNA: TGTGCCTGGAGTGGTTCAGCCGGGACAAGATACTATGGCTACACCTTC; CDR3: CAWSGSAGTRYYGYTF
D: NA; size: NA; V: TRBV5-1; J: TRBJ2-3; DNA: TGCGCCAGCAGCTTGGTTCCCCGGGCAGGGGGGGGGACAGATACGCAGTATTTT; CDR3: CASSLVPRAGGGTDTQYF
D: NA; size: NA; V: TRBV5-6; J: TRBJ2-4; DNA: TGTGCCAGCAGCTTGGTGGTGGGGACTTCAGCCAAAAACATTCAGTACTTC; CDR3: CASSLVVGTSAKNIQYF
D: NA; size: NA; V: TRBV5-1; J: TRBJ1-5; DNA: TGCGCCAGCAGCCCTGACACGGCTCGTCAGCCCCAGCATTTT; CDR3: CASSPDTARQPQHF
D: TRBD1; size: NA; V: TRBV27; J: TRBJ1-6; DNA: TGTGCCAGCAGTCCCCGGACAGGGGCTCCACCCCTCCACTTT; CDR3: CASSPRTGAPPLHF
D: TRBD2; size: NA; V: TRBV7-9; J: TRBJ2-2; DNA: TGTGCCAGCAGAAAGAGCGGGGGGAGGGACACCGGGGAGCTGTTTTTT; CDR3: CASRKSGGRDTGELFF
D: NA; size: NA; V: TRBV2; J: TRBJ2-5; DNA: TGTGCCAGCAGTGGACAGCAAGAGACCCAGTACTTC; CDR3: CASSGQQETQYF
D: NA; size: NA; V: TRBV30; J: TRBJ2-6; DNA: TGTGCCTGGAGTCTTAGGGGGGCTGGGGCCAACGTCCTGACTTTC; CDR3: CAWSLRGAGANVLTF
D: TRBD1; size: NA; V: TRBV5-1; J: TRBJ2-2; DNA: TGCGCCAGCAGGGCTAATCCGGGACAGGGGAACACCGGGGAGCTGTTTTTT; CDR3: CASRANPGQGNTGELFF
D: TRBD1; size: NA; V: TRBV4-1; J: TRBJ2-1; DNA: TGCGCCAGCAGAGCGGACAGGTCTCCTTTATCCTACAATGAGCAGTTCTTC; CDR3: CASRADRSPLSYNEQFF
D: NA; size: NA; V: TRBV19; J: TRBJ2-7; DNA: TGTGCCAGTAGTATAGGCAATAGGGGATACGAGCAGTACTTC; CDR3: CASSIGNRGYEQYF
D: TRBD1; size: NA; V: TRBV9; J: TRBJ2-2; DNA: TGTGCCAGCAGCGTAGAGACAGGGACCGGGGAGCTGTTTTTT; CDR3: CASSVETGTGELFF
D: NA; size: NA; V: TRBV30; J: TRBJ2-3; DNA: TGTGCCTGGAGTGGAGCATACACAGATACGCAGTATTTT; CDR3: CAWSGAYTDTQYF
D: TRBD2; size: few; V: TRBV15; J: TRBJ2-1; DNA: TGTGCCACCGAAGGAACCCAGAGGACTAGCGGGGGCCGTCGCGGTTCTTACAATGAGCAGTTCTTC; CDR3: CATEGTQRTSGGRRGSYNEQFF
D: NA; size: NA; V: TRBV7-2; J: TRBJ2-7; DNA: TGTGCCAGCAGCTTAGTCGGGACACCTCGCTACGAGCAGTACTTC; CDR3: CASSLVGTPRYEQYF
D: TRBD1; size: NA; V: TRBV28; J: TRBJ1-6; DNA: TGTGCCAGCCTCCCATGGGGTACAGGGGCGAATTCACCCCTCCACTTT; CDR3: CASLPWGTGANSPLHF
D: NA; size: NA; V: TRBV5-1; J: TRBJ1-1; DNA: TGCGCCAGCAGCTCGTTGACAGGAGTGAACACTGAAGCTTTCTTT; CDR3: CASSSLTGVNTEAFF